A single sample is the source of the 23 T cell receptor beta chains below, sequenced in a study of STAT3 mutations in large granular lymphocyte leukemia. Study outcomes and limitations: Every T-LGLL patient had at least one immunodominant TCRbeta clonotype.

Clones were read by immunoSEQ multiplex PCR, and TCRdb kept only the in-frame ones, dropping some. The sample records roughly 5,900 clones, approximately 86% being singletons. Which antigens these TCRs recognize remains unknown. The source material was PBMCs. These receptors all come from a human donor with T large granular lymphocyte leukemia. Some clones in this sample may be carry-over from other donors' samples.

V is TRBV9 and J is TRBJ2-1; tentatively, D is TRBD2 (6 bases). The CDR3 runs 13 residues. The V end lost 0 bases, the J end lost 10 bases, and 11 bases lay between the germline ends. The germline CDR1 and CDR2 sequences are SGDLS and YYNGEE. The CDR3 bases are TGTGCCAGCAGCGTAGATAACGGGAGAGAGCAGTTCTTC. It specifies CASSVDNGREQFF.

The chain employs TRBV15 and TRBJ2-1; TRBD2 agrees at 10 bases. Germline CDR1 and CDR2: LNHNV and YYDKDF (reference sequence). The V gene end was trimmed by 3 bases and the J gene end by 7 bases; junction bases not matched to a gene: 6. The CDR3 is 15 residues long. The CDR3 protein is CATSRPSGRLNEQFF. DNA for the CDR3: TGTGCCACCAGCAGGCCTAGCGGGAGATTGAATGAGCAGTTCTTC.

The chain employs TRBV6-6 and TRBJ1-5; D remains ambiguous. In germline, CDR1 is MNHNY, CDR2 SVGAGI (reference sequence). The CDR3 is 14 amino acids. Trimming removed 5 bases at V and 4 bases at J, with 12 bases between. The chain's CDR3 is CASSGLMGNQPQHF. DNA of the CDR3: TGTGCCAGCAGTGGACTTATGGGAAATCAGCCCCAGCATTTT.

The CDR3 DNA sequence: TGTGCCAGCAGCTTAGTCAGGCAGTTCCCCTACGAGCAGTACTTC. It translates to CASSLVRQFPYEQYF. The chain recombines TRBV11-2 with TRBJ2-7; D ambiguous. This CDR3 region has 15 residues. The V end lost 1 base, the J end lost 2 bases, and 12 bases lay between the germline ends. Germline CDR1 SGHAT, CDR2 FQNNGV.

This clone was observed once. This chain joins TRBV6-1 and TRBJ2-7, with 12 bases identical to TRBD2. Trimming removed 7 bases from V and 6 bases from J; junction bases left unmatched: 10. Germline CDR1 is MNHNS and CDR2 is SASEGT. The CDR3 contains 15 residues. CDR3 nucleotide sequence: TGTGCCAGCAATCGACTAGCGGGGGAATGGGGCGAGCAGTACGTC. Amino acid sequence: CASNRLAGEWGEQYV.

The gene calls are TRBV6-6 and TRBJ1-1, with D hard to call. V was trimmed by 4 bases and J by 1 base, leaving 7 bases between them. Germline values: CDR1 MNHNY, CDR2 SVGAGI (reference sequence). CDR3 size: 13 residues. The CDR3 reads CASSLESNTEAFF. The DNA of the CDR3 is TGTGCCAGCAGTTTGGAGTCGAACACTGAAGCTTTCTTT.

V and J are TRBV28 and TRBJ1-3; 8 bases are a match to TRBD1. CDR1 and CDR2 (germline): MDHEN, SYDVKM. The CDR3 contains 18 residues. Trimming took 3 bases from V and 2 from J; bases not matched to a gene: 12. CDR3 nucleotide sequence: TGTGCCAGCAGTTTTGGAGACAGGGGATGGATTACTGGAAACACCATATATTTT. Amino acids: CASSFGDRGWITGNTIYF.

The CDR3 nucleotides read TGCGCCAGCAGCTTGGCCGGGACTAGCGGGGGGGCCGTCGGGGAGCTGTTTTTT. This gives the protein CASSLAGTSGGAVGELFF. The chain joins TRBV5-1 to TRBJ2-2; TRBD2 aligns across 16 bases. V dropped 0 bases and J dropped 7; count of bases not matched to a gene: 6. Germline CDR1 reads SGHRS; CDR2 reads YFSETQ. The CDR3 is 18 amino acids.

The chain links TRBV11-2 to TRBJ2-1; D is ambiguous. V lost 5 bases to trimming and J lost 6 bases, with 11 bases between them. Looked up from germline, CDR1 is SGHAT and CDR2 is FQNNGV. This CDR3 region has 13 residues. The CDR3 bases are TGTGCCAGCAGCCCCGTAACAGTCAATGAGCAGTTCTTC. Protein sequence: CASSPVTVNEQFF.

The CDR3 region is CASSGPQGTKNIQYF. CDR3 bases: TGTGCCAGCAGTGGACCACAGGGAACCAAAAACATTCAGTACTTC. This chain links TRBV2 with TRBJ2-4, with D perhaps matching TRBD1 (6 bases). The CDR3 contains 15 residues. CDR1 and CDR2 from the germline V gene are SNHLY and FYNNEI. Trimming stripped 4 bases from V and 2 bases from J, with 12 bases between.

The chain has TRBV5-1 and TRBJ1-2; 9 bases align to TRBD1. Germline CDR1 is SGHRS and CDR2 is YFSETQ. Unmatched junction bases numbered 15, after V lost 5 bases and J lost 7 bases. This CDR3 region has 16 residues. Written as DNA, the CDR3 is TGCGCCAGCAGGCCTGGATACCTGGACAGGGGCGGTGGCTACACCTTC. This sequence encodes CASRPGYLDRGGGYTF.

A single count supports this clone. The chain combines TRBV9 with TRBJ2-6; TRBD1 matches 8 bases. After removal of 3 bases from V and 0 bases from J, the junction contained 5 bases not matched to a gene. The CDR3 is 17 amino acids. CDR1 and CDR2 (germline): SGDLS, YYNGEE. Here the CDR3 DNA reads TGTGCCAGCAGCGCCGACAGGGGACGCTCTGGGGCCAACGTCCTGACTTTC. It yields the protein CASSADRGRSGANVLTF.

This clone appeared a single time. V and J are TRBV2 and TRBJ2-3; tentative D call: TRBD1 (6 bases). CDR1 and CDR2 (germline): SNHLY, FYNNEI. The CDR3 extends over 15 amino acids. V lost 2 bases, J lost 0 bases, and 9 bases lay in between. CDR3 bases: TGTGCCAGCAGTGAACGGACAGCGAGCACAGATACGCAGTATTTT. Residues: CASSERTASTDTQYF.

The V and J genes are TRBV2 and TRBJ1-2; 9 nucleotides align to TRBD1. V was pared by 4 bases and J by 0 bases, with 3 bases of the junction left unmatched. This CDR3 contains 15 residues. Per the germline V gene, CDR1 is SNHLY and CDR2 is FYNNEI. The CDR3 here is CASSAWTGANYGYTF. CDR3 coding DNA: TGTGCCAGCAGTGCTTGGACAGGGGCTAACTATGGCTACACCTTC.

This chain links TRBV9 with TRBJ2-2, with unresolved D. This CDR3 is 15 amino acids long. With 4 bases removed from V and 2 bases from J, the gap between germline ends came to 12 bases. Germline V gives CDR1 SGDLS, CDR2 YYNGEE. CDR3 in DNA: TGTGCCAGCAGCCCAGTGGGGTCCAACACCGGGGAGCTGTTTTTT. This sequence encodes CASSPVGSNTGELFF.

This chain connects TRBV7-9 to TRBJ1-1, with D possibly being TRBD1 (6 bases). The CDR3 has 14 amino acids. Trimming removed 2 bases at V and 6 bases at J, with 13 bases between. CDR1 and CDR2 from the germline V gene are SEHNR and FQNEAQ (reference sequence). The CDR3 region has the DNA TGTGCCAGCAGCTTAAGGGGCAGGGGCGCTGAAGCTTTCTTT. Translation gives CASSLRGRGAEAFF.

This chain connects TRBV5-1 to TRBJ2-7; D is possibly TRBD1 or TRBD2 (5 bases each). The germline V and J ends were trimmed by 0 bases and 2 bases, with 9 bases remaining between them. The CDR3 totals 14 residues. The germline CDR1 and CDR2 sequences are SGHRS and YFSETQ. The DNA of the CDR3 is TGCGCCAGCAGCTTGGTGGGGACGGCCTACGAGCAGTACTTC. Translated: CASSLVGTAYEQYF.

The chain joins TRBV20-1 to TRBJ2-2; D unclear. The CDR3 covers 11 residues. The V gene lost 6 bases and the J gene lost 6 bases, with 8 bases spanning the gap. Germline CDR1 reads DFQATT; CDR2 reads SNEGSKA (reference sequence). The CDR3 spells CSASRAGELFF. Written as DNA, the CDR3 is TGCAGTGCAAGCCGGGCCGGGGAGCTGTTTTTT.

This clone occurred a few times. V gene TRBV7-6 combines with J gene TRBJ1-3; D is ambiguous. The CDR3 loop spans 12 amino acids. Germline CDR1 is SGHVS and CDR2 is FNYEAQ. V was trimmed by 5 bases and J by 4 bases, leaving 6 bases between them. The CDR3 sequence: CASSQRGNTIYF. DNA of the CDR3: TGTGCCAGCAGCCAGCGCGGAAACACCATATATTTT.

This chain connects TRBV6-5 to TRBJ1-2; perhaps TRBD1 as D (6 bases). Germline CDR1 and CDR2: MNHEY and SVGAGI. Trimming left V 5 bases short and J 8 bases short, with 12 bases between. This CDR3 contains 12 residues. CDR3 amino acids: CASSTGSRGYTF. In DNA, the CDR3 is TGTGCCAGCAGTACAGGGAGTCGAGGCTACACCTTC.

V gene TRBV14 combines with J gene TRBJ2-3; D not resolved. This CDR3 spans 15 amino acids. Germline V CDR1 and CDR2: SGHDN, FVKESK. Trimming took off 0 bases at V and 5 bases at J, with 12 bases between the two ends. The CDR3 is CASSQESAVRDTQYF. CDR3 nucleotide sequence: TGTGCCAGCAGCCAAGAGTCAGCCGTAAGAGATACGCAGTATTTT. The complete variable domain, with remaining parts taken from reference TRBV14 and TRBJ2-3, reads EAGVTQFPSHSVIEKGQTVTLRCDPISGHDNLYWYRRVMGKEIKFLLHFVKESKQDESGMPNNRFLAERTGGTYSTLKVQPAELEDSGVYFCASSQESAVRDTQYFGPGTRLTVL.

The V gene is TRBV11-2, the J gene TRBJ1-5; unclear D gene. V dropped 0 bases and J dropped 6 bases, with 3 bases sitting between them. Per the germline V gene, CDR1 is SGHAT and CDR2 is FQNNGV. This CDR3 has 12 residues. The CDR3 loop reads CASSLDRQPQHF. CDR3 bases: TGTGCCAGCAGCTTAGATCGTCAGCCCCAGCATTTT.

This clone was observed a handful of times. The chain couples TRBV11-2 to TRBJ1-2, with D possibly being TRBD1 (5 bases). Germline V gene sequence: CDR1 SGHAT, CDR2 FQNNGV. V was pared by 5 bases and J by 4 bases, with 14 bases between. The CDR3 runs 14 residues. In DNA form, the CDR3 reads TGTGCCAGCAGCCCTGGGCAGGGACGCTATGGCTACACCTTC. It specifies CASSPGQGRYGYTF.